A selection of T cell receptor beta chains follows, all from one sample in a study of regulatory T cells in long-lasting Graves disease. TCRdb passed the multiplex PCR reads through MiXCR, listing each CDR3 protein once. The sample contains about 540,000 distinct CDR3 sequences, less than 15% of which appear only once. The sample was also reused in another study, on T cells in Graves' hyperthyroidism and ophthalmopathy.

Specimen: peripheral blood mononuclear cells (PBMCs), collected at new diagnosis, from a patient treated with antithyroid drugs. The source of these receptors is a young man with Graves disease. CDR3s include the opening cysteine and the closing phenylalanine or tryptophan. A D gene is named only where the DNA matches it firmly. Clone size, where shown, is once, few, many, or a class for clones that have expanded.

TGCGCCAGCAGTGCGGGCCCAGGCACAGATACGCAGTATTTT CASSAGPGTDTQYF TRBJ2-3 TRBV10-1 . .
TGTGCCAGCGGACCCCAGGGGACCTATGGCTACACCTTC CASGPQGTYGYTF TRBJ1-2 TRBV9 few .
TGTGCCAGCAGTTACTCGGGGGGTGATCACGAGCAGTACTTC CASSYSGGDHEQYF TRBJ2-7 TRBV6-5 many .
TGTGCCAGCAGTGAATATGGGGGCTCCTACGAGCAGTACTTC CASSEYGGSYEQYF TRBJ2-7 TRBV25-1 many .
TGTGCCAGCACCGGGTCCCGGGACAGGGAAAGTTACGGCGGCTACACCTTC CASTGSRDRESYGGYTF TRBJ1-2 TRBV9 many TRBD1
TGCAGTGCTAGAAGGCGGGGTGCTTTAAACACTGAAGCTTTCTTT CSARRRGALNTEAFF TRBJ1-1 TRBV20-1 many .
TGTGCCAGTAGTACGCTAGCGGGTGCGGAGACCCAGTACTTC CASSTLAGAETQYF TRBJ2-5 TRBV19 . TRBD2
TGCAGTGCTAGGATCAGGGCATCAGGAAAACTGTTTTTT CSARIRASGKLFF TRBJ1-4 TRBV20-1 few .
TGTGCCACCAGCAGGGAACAGGGTGGCGAGCAGTACTTC CATSREQGGEQYF TRBJ2-7 TRBV15 . .
TGTGCCAGCAGCTTTCTAGCGGGATTCAATGAGCAGTTCTTC CASSFLAGFNEQFF TRBJ2-1 TRBV5-5 . TRBD2
TGTGCCAGCAGTTGGGACCCGGGACTAGCGGTCACAGATACGCAGTATTTT CASSWDPGLAVTDTQYF TRBJ2-3 TRBV6-2/TRBV6-3 many TRBD2
TGTGCCAGCAGCTTATACGGCTCTGGGGCCAACGTCCTGACTTTC CASSLYGSGANVLTF TRBJ2-6 TRBV6-2/TRBV6-3 . .
TGTGCCAGCACCCCCCTCCCGGGGGAGGCGAAAAACATTCAGTACTTC CASTPLPGEAKNIQYF TRBJ2-4 TRBV11-2 many .
TGCAGCGTTGTAGGGAACGGGGAGCTGTTTTTT CSVVGNGELFF TRBJ2-2 TRBV29-1 few .
TGTGCCAGCAGTTTTGGGGTCCATAGCAATCAGCCCCAGCATTTT CASSFGVHSNQPQHF TRBJ1-5 TRBV27 few .
TGTGCCAGCAGCCCCGTGCAGGGAGGCTCCTACGAGCAGTACTTC CASSPVQGGSYEQYF TRBJ2-7 TRBV27 many .
TGTGCCAGCAGCTGGGGGGGGGGATTATATTCATACAATGAGCAGTTCTTC CASSWGGGLYSYNEQFF TRBJ2-1 TRBV7-6 . TRBD2
TGTGCCAGCAGTTCCGAGTTCAAGCGTGGTAATGAGCAGTTCTTC CASSSEFKRGNEQFF TRBJ2-1 TRBV28 . .
TGTGCCAGCAGCCAAGTCGGGACTAGCGTTGATGAGCAGTTCTTC CASSQVGTSVDEQFF TRBJ2-1 TRBV3-1 many TRBD2
TGTGCCAGCAGCTTAAGTGGACAGGGTCTCGAGCAGTACTTC CASSLSGQGLEQYF TRBJ2-7 TRBV7-9 . TRBD1
TGTGCCAGCACCCCGAAAAGGTGGTGGGAGCCCCAGCATTTT CASTPKRWWEPQHF TRBJ1-5 TRBV6-1 . .
TGTGCCAGCAGTTTCAGACTAGCGGGACCCTACGAGCAGTACTTC CASSFRLAGPYEQYF TRBJ2-7 TRBV28 many TRBD2
TGTGCCTGGACCTGGACAGATAATGAAAAACTGTTTTTT CAWTWTDNEKLFF TRBJ1-4 TRBV30 few .
TGCGCCAGCAGCTCGGAAGGACTAGCGACCGAGACCCAGTACTTC CASSSEGLATETQYF TRBJ2-5 TRBV5-1 once TRBD2
TGTGCCAGCAGTACCGGGACTAGCTCATATGAGCAGTTCTTC CASSTGTSSYEQFF TRBJ2-1 TRBV12-3/TRBV12-4 many TRBD2
TGTGCCAGCAGACGGACAGACTATGGCTACACCTTC CASRRTDYGYTF TRBJ1-2 TRBV6-2/TRBV6-3 few .
TGTGCCAGCAGTGAAGCGGGGGGGCACTACGAGCAGTACTTC CASSEAGGHYEQYF TRBJ2-7 TRBV6-1 many .
TGTGCCAGCAGTTTCGACCGGGACAGCATGGAGACCCAGTACTTC CASSFDRDSMETQYF TRBJ2-5 TRBV2 many TRBD1
TGTGCCAGCACCCCTTTTGGGGGAGACACCGGGGAGCTGTTTTTT CASTPFGGDTGELFF TRBJ2-2 TRBV6-2/TRBV6-3 . .
TGTGCCAGCAGCTTAGATGGCCCGTACCGGAATGAGCAGTTCTTC CASSLDGPYRNEQFF TRBJ2-1 TRBV7-9 many .
TGTGCCAGCAGCCAACTAGCACAGCTGAACACCGGGGAGCTGTTTTTT CASSQLAQLNTGELFF TRBJ2-2 TRBV3-1 many .
TGTGCCAGCCGCGGGGTAAAACTGTTTTTT CASRGVKLFF TRBJ1-4 TRBV12-3/TRBV12-4 many .
TGTGCCAGCACCCAAAAAGGGCTGAGCGAGACCCAGTACTTC CASTQKGLSETQYF TRBJ2-5 TRBV3-1 many .
TGTGCCTGGAGTGTGTCAGAGACCCAGTACTTC CAWSVSETQYF TRBJ2-5 TRBV30 many .
TGCAGTGCTCAAGACAGGGGTTCAAGCCAGCCCCAGCATTTT CSAQDRGSSQPQHF TRBJ1-5 TRBV20-1 many TRBD1
TGTGCCAGCAGCTTAGGGACCATCTACAATGAGCAGTTCTTC CASSLGTIYNEQFF TRBJ2-1 TRBV5-6 . .
TGTGCCAGCACTCTGGGGCACAGTCTCCACTTT CASTLGHSLHF TRBJ1-6 TRBV2 many .
TGCGCCAGCAGCTTGGCGGGAGGGGACGGCTACGAGCAGTACTTC CASSLAGGDGYEQYF TRBJ2-7 TRBV5-1 many TRBD2
TGTGCCACCGCGGATTCTAACAGGTACTCGGGCAATGAGCAGTTCTTC CATADSNRYSGNEQFF TRBJ2-1 TRBV24-1 . .
TGTGCCAGCAGTGAAATTTCAAGGGGAGGTTGGACTGAAGCTTTCTTT CASSEISRGGWTEAFF TRBJ1-1 TRBV2 . .
TGTGCCAGCAGCGAACAGGGGATCCGCTACACCTTC CASSEQGIRYTF TRBJ1-2 TRBV7-9 . TRBD1
TGTGCCAGCAGCTTGGGGACAGGGGACGCCGAGCAGTACTTC CASSLGTGDAEQYF TRBJ2-7 TRBV11-2 . TRBD1
TGCGCCAGCAGCTTAGCGGGACAGCACAATGAGCAGTTCTTC CASSLAGQHNEQFF TRBJ2-1 TRBV5-1 many .
TGTGCCAGCTCACTCCGGAACCTGAACACTGAAGCTTTCTTT CASSLRNLNTEAFF TRBJ1-1 TRBV18 many .
TGCAGTGCTTACTCCCCAGGGGAGGGAGAGACCCAGTACTTC CSAYSPGEGETQYF TRBJ2-5 TRBV20-1 many .
TGTGCCAGCAGCTTGCGACTAGCGGGGTTGTACAATGAGCAGTTCTTC CASSLRLAGLYNEQFF TRBJ2-1 TRBV3-1 many TRBD2
TGTCCCAGTAGTATACGGACGCAGGTCAGCACAGATACGCAGTATTTT CPSSIRTQVSTDTQYF TRBJ2-3 TRBV19 . .
TGTGCCAGATATCATGACGGGACTAGCGGGAGTCTTTCTATCTACGAGCAGTACTTC CARYHDGTSGSLSIYEQYF TRBJ2-7 TRBV19 . TRBD2
TGTGCCAGCAGCCAATCTCATGACGGAAAGGATGGCTACACCTTC CASSQSHDGKDGYTF TRBJ1-2 TRBV3-1 many .
TGTGCCAGCAGCCTTGCCGCGGGACAGGGTGGTAATCAGCCCCAGCATTTT CASSLAAGQGGNQPQHF TRBJ1-5 TRBV7-8 few TRBD1
TGTGCCAGCAGCTACCGGGGTAAATACGACAATGAGCAGTTCTTC CASSYRGKYDNEQFF TRBJ2-1 TRBV11-2 many .